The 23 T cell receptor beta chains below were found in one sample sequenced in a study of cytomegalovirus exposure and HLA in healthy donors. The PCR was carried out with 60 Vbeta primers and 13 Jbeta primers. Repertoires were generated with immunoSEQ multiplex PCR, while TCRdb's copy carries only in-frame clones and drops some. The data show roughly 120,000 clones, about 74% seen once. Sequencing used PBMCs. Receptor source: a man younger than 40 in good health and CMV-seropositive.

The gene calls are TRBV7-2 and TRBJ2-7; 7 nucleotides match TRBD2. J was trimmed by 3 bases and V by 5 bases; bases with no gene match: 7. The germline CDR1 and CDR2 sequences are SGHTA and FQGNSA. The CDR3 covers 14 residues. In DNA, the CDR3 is TGTGCCAGCAGCCGATGGGGGGGGAACTACGAGCAGTACTTC. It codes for CASSRWGGNYEQYF.

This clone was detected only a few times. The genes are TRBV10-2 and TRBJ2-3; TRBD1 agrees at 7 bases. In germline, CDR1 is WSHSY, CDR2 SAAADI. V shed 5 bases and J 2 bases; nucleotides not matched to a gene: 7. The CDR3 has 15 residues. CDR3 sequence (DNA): TGCGCCAGCAGTCCAGGGGGATCCAACACAGATACGCAGTATTTT. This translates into CASSPGGSNTDTQYF.

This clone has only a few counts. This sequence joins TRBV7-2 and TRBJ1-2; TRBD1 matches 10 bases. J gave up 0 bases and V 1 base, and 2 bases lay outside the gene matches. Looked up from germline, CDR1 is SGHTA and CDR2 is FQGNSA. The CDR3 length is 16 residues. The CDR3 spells CASSLGGTGANYGYTF. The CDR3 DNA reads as TGTGCCAGCAGCTTAGGAGGGACAGGGGCTAACTATGGCTACACCTTC.

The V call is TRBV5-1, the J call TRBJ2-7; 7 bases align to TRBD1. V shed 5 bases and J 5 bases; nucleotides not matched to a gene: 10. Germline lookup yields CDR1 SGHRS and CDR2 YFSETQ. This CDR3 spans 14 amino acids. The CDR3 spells CASRPRQGRDEQYF. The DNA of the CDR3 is TGCGCCAGCAGACCTCGACAGGGCAGGGACGAGCAGTACTTC.

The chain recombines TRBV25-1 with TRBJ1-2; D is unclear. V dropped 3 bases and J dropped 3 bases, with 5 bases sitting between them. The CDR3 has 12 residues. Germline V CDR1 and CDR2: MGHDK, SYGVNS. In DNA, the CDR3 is TGTGCCAGCAGTGACACAGACTATGGCTACACCTTC. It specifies CASSDTDYGYTF.

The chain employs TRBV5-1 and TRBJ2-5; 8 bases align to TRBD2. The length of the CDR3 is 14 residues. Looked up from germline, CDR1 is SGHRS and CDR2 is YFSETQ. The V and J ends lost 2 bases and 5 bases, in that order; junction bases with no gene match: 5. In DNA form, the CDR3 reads TGCGCCAGCAGCTTAGGACTAGCCGGGGAGACCCAGTACTTC. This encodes CASSLGLAGETQYF.

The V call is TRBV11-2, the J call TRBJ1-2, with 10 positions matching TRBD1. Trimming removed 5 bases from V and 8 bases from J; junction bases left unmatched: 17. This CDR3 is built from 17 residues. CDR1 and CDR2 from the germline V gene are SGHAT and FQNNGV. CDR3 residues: CASSRQGASQLSKGYTF. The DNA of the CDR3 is TGTGCCAGCAGCCGACAGGGGGCTTCGCAGCTGTCGAAAGGCTACACCTTC.

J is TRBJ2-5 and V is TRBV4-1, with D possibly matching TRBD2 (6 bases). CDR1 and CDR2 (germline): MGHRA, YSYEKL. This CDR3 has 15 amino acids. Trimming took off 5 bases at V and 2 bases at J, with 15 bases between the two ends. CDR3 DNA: TGCGCCAGCAGCTCGAGGGGCGCGGGACAAGAGACCCAGTACTTC. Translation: CASSSRGAGQETQYF.

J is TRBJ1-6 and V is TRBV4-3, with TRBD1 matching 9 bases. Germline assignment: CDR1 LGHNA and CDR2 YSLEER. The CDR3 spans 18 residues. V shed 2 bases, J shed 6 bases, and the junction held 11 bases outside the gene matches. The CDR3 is CASSQTYRPGQGNSPLHF. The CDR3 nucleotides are TGCGCCAGCAGCCAAACATATAGACCGGGACAGGGTAATTCACCCCTCCACTTT.

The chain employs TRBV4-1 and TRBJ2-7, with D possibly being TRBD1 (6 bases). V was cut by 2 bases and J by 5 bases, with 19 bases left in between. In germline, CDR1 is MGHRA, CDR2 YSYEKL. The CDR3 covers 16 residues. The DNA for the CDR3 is TGCGCCAGCAGCCAAACCAGACAGGTCGGTGGGGACGAGCAGTACTTC. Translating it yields CASSQTRQVGGDEQYF.

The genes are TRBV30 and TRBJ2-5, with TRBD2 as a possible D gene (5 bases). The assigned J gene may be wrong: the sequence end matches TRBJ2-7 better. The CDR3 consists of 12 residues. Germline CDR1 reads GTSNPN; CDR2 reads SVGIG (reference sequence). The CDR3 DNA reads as TGTGCCTGGAGTGTACGGAGGTACGAGCAGTACTTC. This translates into CAWSVRRYEQYF.

In nucleotides, the CDR3 is TGTGCCAGCAGCACCGGGGGGCAGACCTACGAGCAGTACTTC. This codes for CASSTGGQTYEQYF. This chain uses TRBV9 with TRBJ2-7; TRBD2 is a possible D gene (7 bases). The CDR3 sequence is 14 residues long. Trimming took off 4 bases at V and 2 bases at J, with 13 bases between the two ends. Germline V gives CDR1 SGDLS, CDR2 YYNGEE.

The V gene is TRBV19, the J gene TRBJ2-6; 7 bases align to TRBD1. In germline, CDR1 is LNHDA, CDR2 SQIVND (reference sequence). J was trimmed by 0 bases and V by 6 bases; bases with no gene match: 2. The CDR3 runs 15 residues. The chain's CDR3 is CASRAGGSGANVLTF. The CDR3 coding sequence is TGTGCCAGTAGGGCAGGGGGCTCTGGGGCCAACGTCCTGACTTTC. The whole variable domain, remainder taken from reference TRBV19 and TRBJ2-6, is DGGITQSPKYLFRKEGQNVTLSCEQNLNHDAMYWYRQDPGQGLRLIYYSQIVNDFQKGDIAEGYSVSREKKESFPLTVTSAQKNPTAFYLCASRAGGSGANVLTFGAGSRLTVL.

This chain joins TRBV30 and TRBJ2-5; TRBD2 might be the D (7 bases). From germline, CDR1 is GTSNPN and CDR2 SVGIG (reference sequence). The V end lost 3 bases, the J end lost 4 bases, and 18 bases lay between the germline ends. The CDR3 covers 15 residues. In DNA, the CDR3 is TGTGCCTGGAGGAGGGGGGGGGCCGTGTTAGAGACCCAGTACTTC. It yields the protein CAWRRGGAVLETQYF.

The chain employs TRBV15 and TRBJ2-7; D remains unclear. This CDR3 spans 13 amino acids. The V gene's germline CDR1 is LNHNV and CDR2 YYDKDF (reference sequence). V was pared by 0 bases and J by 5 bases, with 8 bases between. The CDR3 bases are TGTGCCACCAGCAGAGATATAGAGGACGAGCAGTACTTC. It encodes CATSRDIEDEQYF.

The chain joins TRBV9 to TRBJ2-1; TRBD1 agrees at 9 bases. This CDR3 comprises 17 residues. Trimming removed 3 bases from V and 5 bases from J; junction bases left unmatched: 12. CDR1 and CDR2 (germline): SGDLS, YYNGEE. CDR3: CASSGEGTGKVNNEQFF. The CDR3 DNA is TGTGCCAGCAGCGGGGAAGGGACAGGGAAGGTCAACAATGAGCAGTTCTTC.

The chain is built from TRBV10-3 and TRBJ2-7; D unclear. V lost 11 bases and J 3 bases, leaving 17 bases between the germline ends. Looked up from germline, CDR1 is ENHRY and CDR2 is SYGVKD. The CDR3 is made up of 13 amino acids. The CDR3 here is CAAQQPPSYEQYF. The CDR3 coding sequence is TGTGCCGCCCAACAGCCACCGAGCTACGAGCAGTACTTC.

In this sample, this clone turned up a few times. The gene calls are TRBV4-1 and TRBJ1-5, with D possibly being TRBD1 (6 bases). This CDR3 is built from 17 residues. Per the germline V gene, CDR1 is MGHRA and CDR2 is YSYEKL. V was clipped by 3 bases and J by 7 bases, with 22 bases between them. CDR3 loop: CASSQQPPRTVAQPQHF. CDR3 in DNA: TGCGCCAGCAGCCAGCAACCGCCTCGGACAGTCGCACAGCCCCAGCATTTT.

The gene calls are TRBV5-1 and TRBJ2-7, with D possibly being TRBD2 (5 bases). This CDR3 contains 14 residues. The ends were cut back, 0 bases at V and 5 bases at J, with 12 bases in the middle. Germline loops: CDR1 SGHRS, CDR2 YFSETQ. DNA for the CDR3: TGCGCCAGCAGCTTGGCCGCTAGCCAAGACGAGCAGTACTTC. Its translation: CASSLAASQDEQYF.

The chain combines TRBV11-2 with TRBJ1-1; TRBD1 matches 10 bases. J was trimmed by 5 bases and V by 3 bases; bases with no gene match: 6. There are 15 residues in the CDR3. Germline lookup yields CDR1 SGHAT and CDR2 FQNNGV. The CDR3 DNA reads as TGTGCCAGCAGCTTGGGACAGGGGTCGCTGACTGAAGCTTTCTTT. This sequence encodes CASSLGQGSLTEAFF.

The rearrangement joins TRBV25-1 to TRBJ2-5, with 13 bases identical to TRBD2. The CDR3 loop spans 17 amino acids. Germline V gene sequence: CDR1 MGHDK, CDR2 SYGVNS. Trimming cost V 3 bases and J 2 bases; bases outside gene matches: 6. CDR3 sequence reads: CASSDPTSGGLQETQYF. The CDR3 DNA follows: TGTGCCAGCAGTGATCCGACTAGCGGGGGGCTACAAGAGACCCAGTACTTC.

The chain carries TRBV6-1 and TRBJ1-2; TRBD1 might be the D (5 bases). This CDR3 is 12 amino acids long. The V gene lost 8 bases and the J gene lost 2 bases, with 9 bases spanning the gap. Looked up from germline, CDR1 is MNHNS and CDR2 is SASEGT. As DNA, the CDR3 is TGTGCCAGCGGAACAGGAAACTATGGCTACACCTTC. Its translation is CASGTGNYGYTF.

The CDR3 region is CASRHREENGYTF. CDR3 in DNA: TGTGCCAGCAGACACAGGGAAGAGAATGGCTACACCTTC. V is TRBV6-5 and J is TRBJ1-2; D might be TRBD1 (6 bases). The CDR3 is 13 amino acids. Germline V gives CDR1 MNHEY, CDR2 SVGAGI. V dropped 6 bases and J dropped 6 bases, with 14 bases sitting between them.